This TCR beta chain was identified during a study of OX40 agonist ivuxolimab in advanced cancers. Findings and limits, study-wide: Clonal expansion among partial responders at 0.1-3.0 mg/kg ranked near the lowest. The antigens recognized by the expanded peripheral T cells, that is their antigen specificity, were not determined.

The assay was immunoSEQ multiplex PCR, and TCRdb's table has in-frame clones only and misses some. The sample records about 45,000 clones, roughly 88% being singletons. The CDR3 sequence is 13 residues long. The germline V gene encodes CDR1 MNHNS and CDR2 SASEGT. The V and J ends lost 4 bases and 2 bases respectively, with 9 bases between them. About this clone: The antigen is not known.

The chain links TRBV6-1 to TRBJ2-7; D call uncertain. This TCR derives from an adult with an advanced solid tumor such as melanoma, head and neck, liver or kidney cancer. The source material was CD4+ or CD8+ T cells sorted from blood, sampled in a trial of the OX40 agonist ivuxolimab. The chain's CDR3 is CASSVGSTYEQYF. CDR3 in DNA: TGTGCCAGCAGTGTTGGAAGCACCTACGAGCAGTACTTC.